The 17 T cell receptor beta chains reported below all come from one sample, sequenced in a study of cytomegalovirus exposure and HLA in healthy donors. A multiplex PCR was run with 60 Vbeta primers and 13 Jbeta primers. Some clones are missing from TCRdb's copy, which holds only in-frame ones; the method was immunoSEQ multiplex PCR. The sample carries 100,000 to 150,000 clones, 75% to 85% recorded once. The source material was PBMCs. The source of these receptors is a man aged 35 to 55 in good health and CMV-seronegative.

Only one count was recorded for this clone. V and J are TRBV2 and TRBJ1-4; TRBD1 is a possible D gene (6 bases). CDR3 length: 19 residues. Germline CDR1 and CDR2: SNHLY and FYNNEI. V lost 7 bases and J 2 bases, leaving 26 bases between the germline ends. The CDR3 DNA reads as TGTGCCAGCACCCTACAGGGCACCGGCTTTGGGGCGACTAATGAAAAACTGTTTTTT. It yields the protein CASTLQGTGFGATNEKLFF.

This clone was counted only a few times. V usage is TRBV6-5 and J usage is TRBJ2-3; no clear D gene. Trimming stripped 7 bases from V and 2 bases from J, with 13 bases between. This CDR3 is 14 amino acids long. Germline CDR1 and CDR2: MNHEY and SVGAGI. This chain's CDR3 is CASKDGQYTDTQYF. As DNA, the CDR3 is TGTGCCAGCAAAGATGGGCAGTACACAGATACGCAGTATTTT.

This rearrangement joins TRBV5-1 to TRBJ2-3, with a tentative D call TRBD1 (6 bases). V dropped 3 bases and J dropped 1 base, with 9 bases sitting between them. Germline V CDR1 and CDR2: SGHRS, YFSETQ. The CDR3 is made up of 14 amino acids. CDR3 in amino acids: CASSWTARTDTQYF. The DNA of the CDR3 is TGCGCCAGCAGCTGGACAGCCCGCACAGATACGCAGTATTTT.

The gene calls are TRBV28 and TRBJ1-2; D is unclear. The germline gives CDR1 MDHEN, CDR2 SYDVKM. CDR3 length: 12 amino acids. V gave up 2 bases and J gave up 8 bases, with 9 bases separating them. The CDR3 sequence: CASSLPGGGYTF. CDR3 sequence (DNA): TGTGCCAGCAGTTTACCGGGAGGAGGCTACACCTTC.

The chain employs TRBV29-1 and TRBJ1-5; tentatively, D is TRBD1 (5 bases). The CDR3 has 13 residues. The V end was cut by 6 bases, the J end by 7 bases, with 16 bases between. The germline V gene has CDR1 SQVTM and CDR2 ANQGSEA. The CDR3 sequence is CSVLLQGTQPQHF. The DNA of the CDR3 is TGCAGCGTCCTCCTCCAGGGAACCCAGCCCCAGCATTTT. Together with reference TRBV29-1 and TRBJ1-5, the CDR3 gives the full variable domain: SAVISQKPSRDICQRGTSLTIQCQVDSQVTMMFWYRQQPGQSLTLIATANQGSEATYESGFVIDKFPISRPNLTFSTLTVSNMSPEDSSIYLCSVLLQGTQPQHFGDGTRLSIL.

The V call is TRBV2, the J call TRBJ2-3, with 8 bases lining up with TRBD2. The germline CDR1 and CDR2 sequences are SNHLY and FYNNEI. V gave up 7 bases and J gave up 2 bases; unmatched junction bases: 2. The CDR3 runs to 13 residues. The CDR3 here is CASKRETTDTQYF. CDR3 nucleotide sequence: TGTGCCAGCAAGCGGGAGACCACAGATACGCAGTATTTT.

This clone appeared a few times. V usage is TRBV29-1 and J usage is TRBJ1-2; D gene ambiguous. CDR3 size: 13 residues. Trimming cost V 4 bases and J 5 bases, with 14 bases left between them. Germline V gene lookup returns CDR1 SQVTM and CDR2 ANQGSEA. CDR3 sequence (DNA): TGCAGCGTTGGGGGAGCAGGCGCTTATGGCTACACCTTC. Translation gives CSVGGAGAYGYTF.

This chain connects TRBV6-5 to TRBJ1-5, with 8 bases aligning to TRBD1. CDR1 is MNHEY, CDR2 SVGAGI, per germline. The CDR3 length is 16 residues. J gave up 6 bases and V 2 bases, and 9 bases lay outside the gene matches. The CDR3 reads CASSYSWTGSGQPQHF. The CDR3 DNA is TGTGCCAGCAGTTACAGTTGGACAGGGTCGGGTCAGCCCCAGCATTTT.

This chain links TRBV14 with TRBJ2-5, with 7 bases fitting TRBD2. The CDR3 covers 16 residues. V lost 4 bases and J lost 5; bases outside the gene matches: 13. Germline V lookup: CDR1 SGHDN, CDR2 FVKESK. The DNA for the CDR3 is TGTGCCAGCAGCCCTAAACTCCTGGGGGGGTCGGAGACCCAGTACTTC. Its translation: CASSPKLLGGSETQYF. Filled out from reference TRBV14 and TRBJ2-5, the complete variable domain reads EAGVTQFPSHSVIEKGQTVTLRCDPISGHDNLYWYRRVMGKEIKFLLHFVKESKQDESGMPNNRFLAERTGGTYSTLKVQPAELEDSGVYFCASSPKLLGGSETQYFGPGTRLLVL.

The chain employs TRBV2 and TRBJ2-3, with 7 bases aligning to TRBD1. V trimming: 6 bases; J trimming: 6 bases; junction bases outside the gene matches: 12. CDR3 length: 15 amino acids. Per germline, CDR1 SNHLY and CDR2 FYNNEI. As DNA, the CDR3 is TGTGCCAGCAGGGGACAGCCCTCGTTCACCGATACGCAGTATTTT. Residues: CASRGQPSFTDTQYF.

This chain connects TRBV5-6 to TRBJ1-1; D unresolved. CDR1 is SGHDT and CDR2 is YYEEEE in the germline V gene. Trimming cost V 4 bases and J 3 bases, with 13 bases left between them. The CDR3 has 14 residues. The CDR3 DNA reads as TGTGCCAGCAGCGTTTCCGGGGAGGACACTGAAGCTTTCTTT. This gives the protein CASSVSGEDTEAFF.

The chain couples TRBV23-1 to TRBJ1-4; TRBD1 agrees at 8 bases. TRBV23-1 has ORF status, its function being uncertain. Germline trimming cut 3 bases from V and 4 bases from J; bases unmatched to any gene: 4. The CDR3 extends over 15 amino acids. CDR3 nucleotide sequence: TGCGCCAGCAGTCAGAACAGGGGGGATAATGAAAAACTGTTTTTT. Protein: CASSQNRGDNEKLFF.

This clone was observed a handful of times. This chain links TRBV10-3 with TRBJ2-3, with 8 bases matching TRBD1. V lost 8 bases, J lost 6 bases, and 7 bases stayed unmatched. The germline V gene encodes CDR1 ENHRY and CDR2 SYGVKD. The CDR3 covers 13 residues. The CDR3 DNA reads TGTGCCATCGAGGGGACAGGCAGCGATACGCAGTATTTT. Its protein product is CAIEGTGSDTQYF.

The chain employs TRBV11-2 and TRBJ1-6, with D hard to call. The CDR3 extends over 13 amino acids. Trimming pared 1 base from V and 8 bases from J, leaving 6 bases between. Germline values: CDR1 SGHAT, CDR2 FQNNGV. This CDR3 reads CASSLAQDSPLHF. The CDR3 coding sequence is TGTGCCAGCAGCTTAGCCCAGGATTCACCCCTCCACTTT.

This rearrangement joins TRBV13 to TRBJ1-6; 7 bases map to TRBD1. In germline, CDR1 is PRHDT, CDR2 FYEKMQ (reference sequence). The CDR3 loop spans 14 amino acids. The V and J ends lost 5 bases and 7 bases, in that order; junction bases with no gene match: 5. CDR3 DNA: TGTGCCAGCAGCCCCTCGACAGGGAATTCACCCCTCCACTTT. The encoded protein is CASSPSTGNSPLHF.

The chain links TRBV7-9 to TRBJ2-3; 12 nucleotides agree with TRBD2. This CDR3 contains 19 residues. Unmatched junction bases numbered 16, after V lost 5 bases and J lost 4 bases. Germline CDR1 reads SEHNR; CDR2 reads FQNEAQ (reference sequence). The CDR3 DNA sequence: TGTGCCAGCAGCCCGCTCGGACCTTTTCTAGCGGGAGGGCCAGATACGCAGTATTTT. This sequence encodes CASSPLGPFLAGGPDTQYF. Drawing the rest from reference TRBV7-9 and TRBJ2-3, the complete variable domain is DTGVSQNPRHKITKRGQNVTFRCDPISEHNRLYWYRQTLGQGPEFLTYFQNEAQLEKSRLLSDRFSAERPKGSFSTLEIQRTEQGDSAMYLCASSPLGPFLAGGPDTQYFGPGTRLTVL.

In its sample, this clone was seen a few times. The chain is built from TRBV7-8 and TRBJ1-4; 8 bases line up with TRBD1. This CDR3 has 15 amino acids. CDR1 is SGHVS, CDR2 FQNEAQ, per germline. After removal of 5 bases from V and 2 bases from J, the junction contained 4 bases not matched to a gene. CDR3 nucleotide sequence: TGTGCCAGCAGCCCGCAGGGGGCGACTAATGAAAAACTGTTTTTT. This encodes CASSPQGATNEKLFF.